Reported below is one T cell receptor beta chain. The data are from a study of T cell changes during pregnancy in multiple sclerosis. Clones were read by immunoSEQ multiplex PCR, and TCRdb kept only the in-frame ones, dropping some. The data contain around 33,000 clones, around nine tenths of them singletons. The CDR3 extends over 15 amino acids. Germline CDR1 and CDR2: SGHDT and YYEEEE. V was pared by 0 bases and J by 4 bases, with 7 bases of the junction left unmatched. This receptor was identified in a female donor in good health, enrolled as a control in a pregnancy study. The chain combines TRBV5-6 with TRBJ2-7, with 7 bases lining up with TRBD2. The source was peripheral blood, collected in the third trimester of pregnancy. This CDR3 reads CASSLVGRGTYEQYF. For the CDR3, the DNA is TGTGCCAGCAGCTTGGTAGGGCGGGGGACTTACGAGCAGTACTTC. The variable domain in full, with the rest retrieved from reference TRBV5-6 and TRBJ2-7, is DAGVTQSPTHLIKTRGQQVTLRCSPKSGHDTVSWYQQALGQGPQFIFQYYEEEERQRGNFPDRFSGHQFPNYSSELNVNALLLGDSALYLCASSLVGRGTYEQYFGPGTRLTVT.